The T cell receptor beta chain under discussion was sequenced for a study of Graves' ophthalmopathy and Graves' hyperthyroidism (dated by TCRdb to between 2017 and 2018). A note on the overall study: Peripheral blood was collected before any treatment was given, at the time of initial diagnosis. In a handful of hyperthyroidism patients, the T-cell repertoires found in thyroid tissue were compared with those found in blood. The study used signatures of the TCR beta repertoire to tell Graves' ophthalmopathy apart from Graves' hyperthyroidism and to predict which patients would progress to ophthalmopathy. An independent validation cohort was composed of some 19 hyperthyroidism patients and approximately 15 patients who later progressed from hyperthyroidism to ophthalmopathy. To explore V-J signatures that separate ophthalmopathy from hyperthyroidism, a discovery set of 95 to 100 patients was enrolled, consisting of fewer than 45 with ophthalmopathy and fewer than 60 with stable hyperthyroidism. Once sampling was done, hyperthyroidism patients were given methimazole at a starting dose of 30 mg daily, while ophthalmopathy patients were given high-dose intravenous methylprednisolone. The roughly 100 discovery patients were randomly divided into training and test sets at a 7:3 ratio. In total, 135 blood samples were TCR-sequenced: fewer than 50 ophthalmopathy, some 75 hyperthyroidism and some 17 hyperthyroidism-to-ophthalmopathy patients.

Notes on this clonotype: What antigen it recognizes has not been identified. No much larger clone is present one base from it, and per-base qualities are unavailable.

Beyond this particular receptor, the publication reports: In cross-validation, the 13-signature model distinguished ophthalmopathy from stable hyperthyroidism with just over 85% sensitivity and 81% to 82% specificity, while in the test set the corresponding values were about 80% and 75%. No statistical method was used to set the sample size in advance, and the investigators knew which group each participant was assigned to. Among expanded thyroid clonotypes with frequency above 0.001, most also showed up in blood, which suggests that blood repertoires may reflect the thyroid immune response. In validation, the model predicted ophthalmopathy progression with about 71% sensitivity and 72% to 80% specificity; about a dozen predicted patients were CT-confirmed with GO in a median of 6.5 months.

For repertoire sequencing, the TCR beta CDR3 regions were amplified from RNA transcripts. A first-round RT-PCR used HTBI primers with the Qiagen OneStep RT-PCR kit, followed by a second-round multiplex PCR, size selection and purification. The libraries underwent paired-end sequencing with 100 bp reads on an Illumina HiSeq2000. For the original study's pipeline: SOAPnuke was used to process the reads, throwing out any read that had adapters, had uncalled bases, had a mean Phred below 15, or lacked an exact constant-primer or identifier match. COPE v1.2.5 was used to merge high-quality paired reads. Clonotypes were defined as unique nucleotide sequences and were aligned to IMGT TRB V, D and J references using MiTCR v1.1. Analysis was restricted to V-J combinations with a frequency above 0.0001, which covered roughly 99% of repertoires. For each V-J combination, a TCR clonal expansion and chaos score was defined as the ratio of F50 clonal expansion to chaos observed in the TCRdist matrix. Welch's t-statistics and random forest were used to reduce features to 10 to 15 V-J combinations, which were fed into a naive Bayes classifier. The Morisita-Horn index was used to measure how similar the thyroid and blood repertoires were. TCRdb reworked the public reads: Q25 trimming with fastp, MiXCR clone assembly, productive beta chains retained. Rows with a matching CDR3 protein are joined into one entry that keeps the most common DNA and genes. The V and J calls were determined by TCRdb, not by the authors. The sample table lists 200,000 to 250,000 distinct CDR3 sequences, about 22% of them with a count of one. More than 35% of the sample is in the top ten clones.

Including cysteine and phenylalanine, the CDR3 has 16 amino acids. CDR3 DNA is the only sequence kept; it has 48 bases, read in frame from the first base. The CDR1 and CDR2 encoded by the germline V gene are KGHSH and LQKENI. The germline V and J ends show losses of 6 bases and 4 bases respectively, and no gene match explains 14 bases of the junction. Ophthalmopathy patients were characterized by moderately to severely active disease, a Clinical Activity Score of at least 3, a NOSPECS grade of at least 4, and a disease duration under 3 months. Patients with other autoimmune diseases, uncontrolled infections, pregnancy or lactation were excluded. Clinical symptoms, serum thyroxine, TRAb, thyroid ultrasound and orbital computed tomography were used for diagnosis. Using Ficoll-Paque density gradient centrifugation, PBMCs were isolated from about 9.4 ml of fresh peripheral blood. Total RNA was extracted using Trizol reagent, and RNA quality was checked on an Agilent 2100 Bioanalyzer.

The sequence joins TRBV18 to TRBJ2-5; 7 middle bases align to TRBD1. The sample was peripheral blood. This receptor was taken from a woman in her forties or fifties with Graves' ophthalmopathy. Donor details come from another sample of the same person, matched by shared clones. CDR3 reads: CASSQMTGNIGETQYF. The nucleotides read TGTGCCAGCTCGCAAATGACAGGGAATATTGGAGAGACCCAGTACTTC.